These 24 T cell receptor beta chains share one sample of origin, sequenced in a study of cytomegalovirus exposure and HLA in healthy donors. Repertoires were generated with immunoSEQ multiplex PCR, while TCRdb's copy carries only in-frame clones and drops some. The sample has roughly 270,000 clones; roughly 88% are singletons. The sequenced material came from PBMCs. These receptors originate from a woman aged 18-29 years in good health and CMV-seronegative.

This chain connects TRBV27 to TRBJ2-1; 10 nucleotides align to TRBD2. Germline V lookup: CDR1 MNHEY, CDR2 SMNVEV (reference sequence). The CDR3 loop spans 15 amino acids. Unmatched junction bases numbered 2, after V lost 3 bases and J lost 3 bases. The CDR3 sequence: CASSFLAGVYNEQFF. The CDR3 DNA reads as TGTGCCAGCAGTTTCCTAGCGGGAGTCTACAATGAGCAGTTCTTC.

V usage is TRBV4-1 and J usage is TRBJ1-5; 8 nucleotides agree with TRBD1. CDR1 is MGHRA and CDR2 is YSYEKL in the germline V gene. The trim removed 0 bases at V and 3 bases at J, leaving 4 bases unmatched. CDR3 size: 16 residues. The DNA for the CDR3 is TGCGCCAGCAGCCAAGATAGACAGGGGAACAATCAGCCCCAGCATTTT. Its translation: CASSQDRQGNNQPQHF.

This chain connects TRBV7-8 to TRBJ2-7; 8 positions agree with TRBD1. The CDR3 has 14 residues. The V gene's germline CDR1 is SGHVS and CDR2 FQNEAQ. V shed 6 bases and J 3 bases; nucleotides not matched to a gene: 7. CDR3 in DNA: TGTGCCAGCAGACGCGGAACAGGGGGCTACGAGCAGTACTTC. This translates into CASRRGTGGYEQYF.

V usage is TRBV7-6 and J usage is TRBJ1-2; 8 bases are a match to TRBD1. The CDR3 contains 17 residues. CDR1 and CDR2 (germline): SGHVS, FNYEAQ. V shed 5 bases, J shed 3 bases, and the junction held 14 bases outside the gene matches. This chain's CDR3 is CASSHRQGPYQYYGYTF. CDR3 DNA: TGTGCCAGCAGCCACCGACAGGGGCCTTATCAATACTATGGCTACACCTTC.

The CDR3 spells CASSPLARVNTGELFF. The CDR3 DNA reads as TGTGCCAGCTCACCGCTAGCGAGGGTGAACACCGGGGAGCTGTTTTTT. The V gene is TRBV18, the J gene TRBJ2-2; a possible D gene is TRBD2 (6 bases). The V end lost 3 bases, the J end lost 1 base, and 12 bases lay between the germline ends. This CDR3 is built from 16 residues. CDR1 KGHSH and CDR2 LQKENI come from the germline V gene.

V usage is TRBV28 and J usage is TRBJ2-7; the D gene is possibly TRBD2 (6 bases). Germline V CDR1 and CDR2: MDHEN, SYDVKM. The CDR3 covers 14 residues. V was clipped by 6 bases and J by 0 bases, with 12 bases between them. DNA of the CDR3: TGTGCCAGCAGCGGGACTGGGCCCTCCTACGAGCAGTACTTC. This sequence encodes CASSGTGPSYEQYF. The whole variable domain, remainder taken from reference TRBV28 and TRBJ2-7, is DVKVTQSSRYLVKRTGEKVFLECVQDMDHENMFWYRQDPGLGLRLIYFSYDVKMKEKGDIPEGYSVSREKKERFSLILESASTNQTSMYLCASSGTGPSYEQYFGPGTRLTVT.

The chain uses TRBV7-3 and TRBJ2-5; 10 bases line up with TRBD2. The V and J ends lost 8 bases and 5 bases, in that order; junction bases with no gene match: 5. Per germline, CDR1 SGHTA and CDR2 FQGTGA. This CDR3 has 13 residues. CDR3 residues: CASEGLAKETQYF. The CDR3 bases are TGTGCCAGCGAGGGACTAGCGAAGGAGACCCAGTACTTC.

This chain joins TRBV7-2 and TRBJ1-5; D is possibly TRBD1 (6 bases). The CDR3 length is 13 residues. V was shortened by 3 bases and J by 7 bases, with 10 bases between the two germline ends. Germline assignment: CDR1 SGHTA and CDR2 FQGNSA. CDR3 loop: CASSFRGGQPQHF. The CDR3 DNA follows: TGTGCCAGCAGCTTCAGGGGTGGCCAGCCCCAGCATTTT.

Of note for this clone: The same CDR3 arises from other DNA sequences in this sample as well. The chain is built from TRBV5-4 and TRBJ1-2; tentatively, D is TRBD1 (5 bases). Germline CDR1 reads SGHNT; CDR2 reads YYREEE (reference sequence). The CDR3 spans 12 residues. Trimming took 0 bases from V and 7 from J, leaving 7 bases between them. CDR3 in DNA: TGTGCCAGCAGCTTGGGGGGGGGTGGCTACACCTTC. This sequence encodes CASSLGGGGYTF.

The chain links TRBV30 to TRBJ1-2; 11 bases line up with TRBD1. The CDR3 has 15 amino acids. The V gene's germline CDR1 is GTSNPN and CDR2 SVGIG (reference sequence). Trimming took 8 bases from V and 4 from J; bases not matched to a gene: 12. The CDR3 loop is CARGQGAKGLYGYTF. The CDR3 DNA sequence: TGTGCCAGAGGACAGGGGGCGAAGGGCCTCTATGGCTACACCTTC.

This chain links TRBV27 with TRBJ2-7, with 8 positions matching TRBD1. Losses at the gene ends were 3 bases for V and 1 base for J; bases not matched to a gene: 2. The germline V gene encodes CDR1 MNHEY and CDR2 SMNVEV (reference sequence). CDR3 length equals 14 residues. The CDR3 spells CASSFGDRSYEQYF. The CDR3 bases are TGTGCCAGCAGTTTTGGGGACAGGTCCTACGAGCAGTACTTC.

The rearrangement uses TRBV2 and TRBJ2-1; 7 bases align to TRBD1. The CDR3 extends over 16 amino acids. Trimming cost V 6 bases and J 4 bases; bases outside gene matches: 12. Germline V gene data show CDR1 as SNHLY and CDR2 as FYNNEI. The CDR3 nucleotides read TGTGCCAGCAGCGAACAGGGGACCCAAATATACAATGAGCAGTTCTTC. Residues: CASSEQGTQIYNEQFF.

A remark on this clone: Other DNA sequences within the sample encode an identical CDR3. V usage is TRBV9 and J usage is TRBJ1-4; 7 nucleotides align to TRBD1. The CDR3 runs to 14 residues. The V gene end was trimmed by 0 bases and the J gene end by 5 bases; junction bases not matched to a gene: 1. Germline CDR1 SGDLS, CDR2 YYNGEE. The CDR3 here is CASSVGQGNEKLFF. The DNA for the CDR3 is TGTGCCAGCAGCGTAGGACAGGGAAATGAAAAACTGTTTTTT.

This chain uses TRBV9 with TRBJ2-1; 7 nucleotides match TRBD2. From germline, CDR1 is SGDLS and CDR2 YYNGEE. The J segment lost 5 bases and the V segment lost 2 bases, leaving 10 bases of the junction unmatched. CDR3 length: 16 amino acids. The CDR3 DNA reads TGTGCCAGCAGCGTTCAGGGACTATTCATCGACAATGAGCAGTTCTTC. Translation gives CASSVQGLFIDNEQFF.

The V call is TRBV27, the J call TRBJ1-1; D is perhaps TRBD1 (5 bases). Germline loops: CDR1 MNHEY, CDR2 SMNVEV (reference sequence). The CDR3 extends over 12 amino acids. The germline V and J ends were trimmed by 5 bases and 8 bases, with 12 bases remaining between them. CDR3 amino acids: CASSRGGREAFF. The DNA for the CDR3 is TGTGCCAGCAGTAGGGGTGGGCGGGAAGCTTTCTTT.

The chain employs TRBV11-3 and TRBJ1-5; D gene uncertain. In germline, CDR1 is SGHNT, CDR2 YENEEA. Trimming removed 0 bases from V and 4 bases from J, with 13 bases in between. The CDR3 sequence is 16 residues long. CDR3 sequence (DNA): TGTGCCAGCAGCTTAGAATCGGGTTCACTTAATCAGCCCCAGCATTTT. This codes for CASSLESGSLNQPQHF.

This chain joins TRBV9 and TRBJ2-3, with 10 bases fitting TRBD2. CDR1 SGDLS and CDR2 YYNGEE come from the germline V gene. V lost 3 bases to trimming and J lost 0 bases; unmatched junction nucleotides: 4. The CDR3 is 16 amino acids. This CDR3 is CASSALAGASTDTQYF. CDR3 DNA sequence: TGTGCCAGCAGCGCCCTAGCGGGGGCTAGCACAGATACGCAGTATTTT.

J is TRBJ2-7 and V is TRBV4-1; 11 nucleotides align to TRBD1. CDR1 and CDR2 (germline): MGHRA, YSYEKL. The junction had 15 bases not matched to a gene; V was cut back by 0 bases and J by 5 bases. This CDR3 comprises 19 residues. The CDR3 nucleotides are TGCGCCAGCAGCCAAGATCGGGACAGTGGACAGGGGGCCTTTGACGAGCAGTACTTC. Protein product: CASSQDRDSGQGAFDEQYF.

This chain uses TRBV18 with TRBJ1-3; D gene unclear. CDR3 length: 14 amino acids. Germline V gives CDR1 KGHSH, CDR2 LQKENI. Trimming cost V 0 bases and J 3 bases, with 6 bases left between them. The DNA of the CDR3 is TGTGCCAGCTCACCACCTAATATTGGAAACACCATATATTTT. Protein sequence: CASSPPNIGNTIYF. Full variable domain (rest looked up from reference TRBV18 and TRBJ1-3): NAGVMQNPRHLVRRRGQEARLRCSPMKGHSHVYWYRQLPEEGLKFMVYLQKENIIDESGMPKERFSAEFPKEGPSILRIQQVVRGDSAAYFCASSPPNIGNTIYFGEGSWLTVV.

The chain links TRBV6-5 to TRBJ2-7; possible D gene TRBD1, 6 bases. V lost 7 bases and J lost 3, with 16 bases in between. Germline V gene lookup returns CDR1 MNHEY and CDR2 SVGAGI. The CDR3 spans 14 residues. The CDR3 sequence is CASTRTQGHYEQYF. CDR3 DNA sequence: TGTGCCAGCACTCGCACCCAGGGACACTACGAGCAGTACTTC.

CDR3 DNA: TGTGCCAGCAGACGGAATTTAGGGGGGAACACTGAAGCTTTCTTT. Encoded protein: CASRRNLGGNTEAFF. The chain has TRBV27 and TRBJ1-1; D is possibly TRBD1 (6 bases). The CDR3 covers 15 residues. V dropped 6 bases and J dropped 1 base, with 15 bases sitting between them. CDR1 is MNHEY, CDR2 SMNVEV, per germline (reference sequence).

The chain links TRBV25-1 to TRBJ2-2, with TRBD2 matching over 7 bases. The CDR3 contains 15 residues. Per the germline V gene, CDR1 is MGHDK and CDR2 is SYGVNS. The ends lost 8 bases at V and 2 bases at J; junction bases unmatched: 8. The CDR3 here is CASSSRDYNTGELFF. Written as DNA, the CDR3 is TGTGCCAGCTCCTCGAGGGACTACAACACCGGGGAGCTGTTTTTT.

The gene calls are TRBV10-1 and TRBJ2-7, with 11 positions matching TRBD2. From germline, CDR1 is WNHNN and CDR2 SYGVQD (reference sequence). The length of the CDR3 is 14 residues. Unmatched junction bases numbered 12, after V lost 10 bases and J lost 7 bases. The DNA of the CDR3 is TGCGCCACCTCCCTACTAGCGGGAGTCGGGGAGCAGTACTTC. The encoded protein is CATSLLAGVGEQYF.

The chain is built from TRBV27 and TRBJ2-5; 12 nucleotides agree with TRBD2. The CDR3 extends over 19 amino acids. Germline CDR1 MNHEY, CDR2 SMNVEV (reference sequence). J gave up 2 bases and V 4 bases, and 14 bases lay outside the gene matches. CDR3 sequence reads: CASSSFAGGTSGPQETQYF. DNA of the CDR3: TGTGCCAGCAGTTCATTCGCGGGGGGGACTAGCGGGCCGCAAGAGACCCAGTACTTC.